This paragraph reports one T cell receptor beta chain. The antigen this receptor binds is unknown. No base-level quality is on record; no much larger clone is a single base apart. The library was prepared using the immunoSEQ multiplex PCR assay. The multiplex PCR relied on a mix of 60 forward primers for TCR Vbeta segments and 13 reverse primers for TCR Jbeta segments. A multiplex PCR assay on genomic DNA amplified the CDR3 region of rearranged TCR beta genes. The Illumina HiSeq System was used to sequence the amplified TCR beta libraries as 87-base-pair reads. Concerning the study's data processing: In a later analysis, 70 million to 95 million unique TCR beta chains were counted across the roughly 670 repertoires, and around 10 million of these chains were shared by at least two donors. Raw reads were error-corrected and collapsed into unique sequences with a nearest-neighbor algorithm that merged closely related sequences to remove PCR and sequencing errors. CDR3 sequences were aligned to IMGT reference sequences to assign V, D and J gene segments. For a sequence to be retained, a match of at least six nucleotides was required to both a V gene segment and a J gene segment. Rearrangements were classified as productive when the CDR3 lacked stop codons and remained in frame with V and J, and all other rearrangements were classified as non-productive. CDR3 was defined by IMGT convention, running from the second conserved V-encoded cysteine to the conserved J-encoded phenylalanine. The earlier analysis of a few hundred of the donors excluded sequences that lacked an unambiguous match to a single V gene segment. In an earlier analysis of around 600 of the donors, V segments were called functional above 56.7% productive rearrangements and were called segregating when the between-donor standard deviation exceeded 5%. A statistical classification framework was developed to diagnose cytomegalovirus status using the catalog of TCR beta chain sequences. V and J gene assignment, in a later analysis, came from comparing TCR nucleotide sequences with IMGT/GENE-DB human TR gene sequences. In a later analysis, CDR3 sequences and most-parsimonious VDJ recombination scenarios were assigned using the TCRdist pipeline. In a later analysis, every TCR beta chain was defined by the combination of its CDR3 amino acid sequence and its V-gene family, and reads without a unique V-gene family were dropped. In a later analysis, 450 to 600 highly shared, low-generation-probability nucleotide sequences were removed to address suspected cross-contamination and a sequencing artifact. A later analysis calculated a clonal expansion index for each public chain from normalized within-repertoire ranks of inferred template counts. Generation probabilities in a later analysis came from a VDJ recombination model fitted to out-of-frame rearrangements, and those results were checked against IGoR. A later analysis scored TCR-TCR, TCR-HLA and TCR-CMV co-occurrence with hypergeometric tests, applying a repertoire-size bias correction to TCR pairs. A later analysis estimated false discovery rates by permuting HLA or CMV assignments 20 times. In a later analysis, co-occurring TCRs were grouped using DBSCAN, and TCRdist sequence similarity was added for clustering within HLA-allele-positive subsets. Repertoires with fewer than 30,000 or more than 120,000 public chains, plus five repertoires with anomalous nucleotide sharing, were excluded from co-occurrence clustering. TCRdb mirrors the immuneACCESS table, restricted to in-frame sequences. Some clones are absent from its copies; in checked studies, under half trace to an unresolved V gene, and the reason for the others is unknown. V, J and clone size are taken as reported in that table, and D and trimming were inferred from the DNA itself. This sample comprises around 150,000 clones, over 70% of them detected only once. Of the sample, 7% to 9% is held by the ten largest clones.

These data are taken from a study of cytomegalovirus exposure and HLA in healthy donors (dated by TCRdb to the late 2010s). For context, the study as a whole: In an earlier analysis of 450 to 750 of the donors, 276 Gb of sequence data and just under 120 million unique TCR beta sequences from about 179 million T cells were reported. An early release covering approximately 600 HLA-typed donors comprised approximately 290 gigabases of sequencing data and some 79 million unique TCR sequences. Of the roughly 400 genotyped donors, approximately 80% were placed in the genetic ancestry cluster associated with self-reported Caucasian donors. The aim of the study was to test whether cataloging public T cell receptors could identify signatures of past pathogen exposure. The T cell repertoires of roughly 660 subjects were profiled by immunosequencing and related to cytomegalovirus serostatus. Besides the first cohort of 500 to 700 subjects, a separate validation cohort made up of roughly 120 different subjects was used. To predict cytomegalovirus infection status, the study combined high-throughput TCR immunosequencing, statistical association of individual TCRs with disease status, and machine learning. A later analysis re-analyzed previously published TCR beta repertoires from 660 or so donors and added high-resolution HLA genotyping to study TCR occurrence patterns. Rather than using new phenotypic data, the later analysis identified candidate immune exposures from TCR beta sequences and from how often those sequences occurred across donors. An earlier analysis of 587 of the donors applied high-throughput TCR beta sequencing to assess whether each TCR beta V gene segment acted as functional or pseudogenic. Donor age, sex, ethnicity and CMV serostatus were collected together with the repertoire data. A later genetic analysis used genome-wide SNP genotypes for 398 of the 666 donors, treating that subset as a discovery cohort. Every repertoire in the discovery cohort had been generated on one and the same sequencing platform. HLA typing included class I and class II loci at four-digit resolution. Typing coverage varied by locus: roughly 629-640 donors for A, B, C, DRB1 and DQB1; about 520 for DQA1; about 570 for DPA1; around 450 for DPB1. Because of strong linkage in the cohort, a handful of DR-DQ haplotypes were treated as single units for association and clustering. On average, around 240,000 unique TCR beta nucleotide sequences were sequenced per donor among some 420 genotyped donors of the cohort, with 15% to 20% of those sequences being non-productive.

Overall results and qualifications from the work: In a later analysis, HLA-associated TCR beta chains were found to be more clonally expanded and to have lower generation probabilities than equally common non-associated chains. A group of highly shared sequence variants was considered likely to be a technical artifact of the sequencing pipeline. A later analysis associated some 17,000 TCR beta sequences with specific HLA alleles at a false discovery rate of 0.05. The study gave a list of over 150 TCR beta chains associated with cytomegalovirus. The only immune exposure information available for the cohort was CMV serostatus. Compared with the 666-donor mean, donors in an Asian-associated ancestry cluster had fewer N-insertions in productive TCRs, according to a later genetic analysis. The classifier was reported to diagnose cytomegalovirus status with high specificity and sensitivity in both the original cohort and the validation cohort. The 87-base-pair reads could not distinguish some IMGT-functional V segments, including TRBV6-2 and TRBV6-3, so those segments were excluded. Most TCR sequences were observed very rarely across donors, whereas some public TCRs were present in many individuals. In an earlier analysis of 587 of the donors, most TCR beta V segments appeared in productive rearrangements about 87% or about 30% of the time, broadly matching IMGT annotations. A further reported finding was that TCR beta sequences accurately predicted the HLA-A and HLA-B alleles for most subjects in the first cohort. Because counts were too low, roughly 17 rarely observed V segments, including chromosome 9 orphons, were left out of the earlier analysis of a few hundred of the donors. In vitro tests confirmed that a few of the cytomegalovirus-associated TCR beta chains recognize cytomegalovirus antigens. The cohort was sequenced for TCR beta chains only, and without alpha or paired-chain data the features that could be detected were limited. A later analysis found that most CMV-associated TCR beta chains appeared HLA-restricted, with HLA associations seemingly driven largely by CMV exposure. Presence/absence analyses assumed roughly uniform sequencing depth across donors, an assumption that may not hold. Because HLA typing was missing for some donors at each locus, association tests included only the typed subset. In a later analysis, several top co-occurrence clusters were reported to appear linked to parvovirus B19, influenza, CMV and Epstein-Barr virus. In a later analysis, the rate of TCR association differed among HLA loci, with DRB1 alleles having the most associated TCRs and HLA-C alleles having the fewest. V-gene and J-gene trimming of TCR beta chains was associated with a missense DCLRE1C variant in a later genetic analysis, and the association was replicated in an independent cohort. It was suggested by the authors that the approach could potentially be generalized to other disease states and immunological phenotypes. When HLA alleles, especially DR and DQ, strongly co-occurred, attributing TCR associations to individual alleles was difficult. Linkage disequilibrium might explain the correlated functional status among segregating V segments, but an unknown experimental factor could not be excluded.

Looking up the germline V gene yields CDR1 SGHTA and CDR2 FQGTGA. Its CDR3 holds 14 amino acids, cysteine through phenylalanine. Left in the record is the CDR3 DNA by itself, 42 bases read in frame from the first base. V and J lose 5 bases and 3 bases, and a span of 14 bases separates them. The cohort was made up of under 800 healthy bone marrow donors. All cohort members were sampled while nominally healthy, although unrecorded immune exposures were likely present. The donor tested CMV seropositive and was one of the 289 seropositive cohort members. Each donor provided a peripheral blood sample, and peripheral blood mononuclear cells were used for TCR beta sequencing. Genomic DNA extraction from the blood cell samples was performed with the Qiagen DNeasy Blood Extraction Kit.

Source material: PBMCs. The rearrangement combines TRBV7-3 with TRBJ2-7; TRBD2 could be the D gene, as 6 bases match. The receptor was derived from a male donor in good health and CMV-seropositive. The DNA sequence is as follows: TGTGCCAGCAGCCCCTCGGGGGAGATCTACGAGCAGTACTTC. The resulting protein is CASSPSGEIYEQYF.